The clone carrying this T cell receptor (beta chain) was seen a handful of times. What it binds is not known. The CDR3 spans 12 residues. Trimming pared 11 bases from V and 1 base from J, leaving 11 bases between. Germline CDR1 SEHNR, CDR2 FQNEAQ (reference sequence). These data are taken from a study of T cells in Graves' hyperthyroidism and ophthalmopathy. Study conclusions and caveats: Appearing also in blood were most of the thyroid clonotypes expanded above 0.001.

Amplified regions were TCR beta CDR3 sequences from RNA transcripts. Carried out on the TCR CDR3, a first-round RT-PCR used the HTBI primer set. Each CDR3 protein gets one entry after TCRdb re-called the multiplex PCR reads with MiXCR. Of 500,000 to 800,000 distinct CDR3 sequences in the sample, 45% were seen once. Exclusion followed for patients with uncontrolled infection, other autoimmune disease, pregnancy or lactation. This sequence originates from an adult man with Graves' disease, either hyperthyroidism or ophthalmopathy (not recorded which). V gene TRBV7-9 combines with J gene TRBJ2-5, with D maybe TRBD1 (6 bases). The sequenced sample was peripheral blood or thyroid tissue (not recorded which). CDR3 sequence (DNA): TGTGCCCCCAGGGGTGGCCAAGAGACCCAGTACTTC. This sequence encodes CAPRGGQETQYF.